This T cell receptor (beta chain) was recorded in a study of cytomegalovirus exposure and HLA in healthy donors. At collection, donors were nominally healthy, but unrecorded immune exposures were probable. The study's findings and limits: When presence/absence was analysed, sequencing depth was taken to be roughly uniform across donors.

Remarks on this clone: The target antigen is unknown.

CDR1 is LNHDA and CDR2 is SQIVND in the germline V gene (reference sequence). V was trimmed by 7 bases and J by 4 bases, leaving 9 bases between them. The CDR3 is made up of 12 amino acids. The PCR made use of 60 Vbeta and 13 Jbeta primers. Generated by immunoSEQ multiplex PCR, the TCRdb table keeps only in-frame clones and is missing some. Of more than 75,000 clones in the sample, just under 85% are singletons; the top ten hold roughly 5.9%. This chain joins TRBV19 and TRBJ2-3; no clear D gene. The source of this sequence is a woman under 30 in good health and CMV-seropositive. Sequences were obtained from PBMCs. In nucleotides, the CDR3 is TGTGCCAGTAAGTTCTGGCCAGATACGCAGTATTTT. It encodes CASKFWPDTQYF.